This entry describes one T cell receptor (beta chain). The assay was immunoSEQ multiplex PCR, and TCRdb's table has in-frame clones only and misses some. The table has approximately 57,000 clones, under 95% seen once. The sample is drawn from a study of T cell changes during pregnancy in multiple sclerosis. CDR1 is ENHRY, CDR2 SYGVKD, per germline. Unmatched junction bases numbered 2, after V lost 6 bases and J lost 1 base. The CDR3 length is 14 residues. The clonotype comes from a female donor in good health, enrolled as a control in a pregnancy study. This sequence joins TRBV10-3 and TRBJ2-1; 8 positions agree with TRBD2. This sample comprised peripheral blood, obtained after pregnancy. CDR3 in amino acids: CAISGGASYNEQFF. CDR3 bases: TGTGCCATCAGCGGGGGGGCTTCCTACAATGAGCAGTTCTTC.